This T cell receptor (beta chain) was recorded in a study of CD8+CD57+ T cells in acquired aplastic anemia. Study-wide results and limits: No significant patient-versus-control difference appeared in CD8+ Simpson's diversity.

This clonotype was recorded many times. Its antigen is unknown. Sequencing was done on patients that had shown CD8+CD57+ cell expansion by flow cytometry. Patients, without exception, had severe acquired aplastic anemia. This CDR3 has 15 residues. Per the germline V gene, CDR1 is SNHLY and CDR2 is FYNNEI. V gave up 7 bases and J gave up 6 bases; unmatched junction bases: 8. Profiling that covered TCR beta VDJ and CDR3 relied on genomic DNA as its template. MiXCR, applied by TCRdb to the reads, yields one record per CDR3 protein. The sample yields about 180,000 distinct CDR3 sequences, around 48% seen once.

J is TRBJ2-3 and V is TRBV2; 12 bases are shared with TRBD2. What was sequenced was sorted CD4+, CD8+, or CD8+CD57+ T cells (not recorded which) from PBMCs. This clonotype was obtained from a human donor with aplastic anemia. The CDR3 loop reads CASTVGLAGTDTQYF. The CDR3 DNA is TGTGCCAGCACCGTCGGACTAGCGGGGACGGATACGCAGTATTTT.